This TCR beta chain was sequenced for a study of T cell clonality in common variable immunodeficiency. Points from the study as a whole: CVID subjects had higher TCRbeta clonality than healthy controls, most marked in about a third.

This clone was seen many times. Its antigen remains unknown. Other DNA sequences within the sample encode an identical CDR3. Produced via immunoSEQ multiplex PCR; TCRdb's table is partial and in-frame only. The record shows 55,000 or so clones for this sample, with no singletons present. Sequencing was performed on peripheral blood mononuclear cells. This TCR came from a person aged 18-69 years in good health.

CDR3 DNA, as far as it was read: TGTGCCAGCAGCCCTAGCGGAGGCACAGATACG. Its protein is CASSPSGGTDT. The CDR3 reads in full as CASSPSGGTDTQYF. This chain joins TRBV6-4 and TRBJ2-3; 7 positions agree with TRBD2. The read ends 3 residues before the CDR3 terminus; that terminus is restored from the germline J gene. From germline, CDR1 is MRHNA and CDR2 SNTAGT. Germline trimming cut 6 bases from V and 1 base from J; bases unmatched to any gene: 4. The length of the CDR3 is 14 residues.